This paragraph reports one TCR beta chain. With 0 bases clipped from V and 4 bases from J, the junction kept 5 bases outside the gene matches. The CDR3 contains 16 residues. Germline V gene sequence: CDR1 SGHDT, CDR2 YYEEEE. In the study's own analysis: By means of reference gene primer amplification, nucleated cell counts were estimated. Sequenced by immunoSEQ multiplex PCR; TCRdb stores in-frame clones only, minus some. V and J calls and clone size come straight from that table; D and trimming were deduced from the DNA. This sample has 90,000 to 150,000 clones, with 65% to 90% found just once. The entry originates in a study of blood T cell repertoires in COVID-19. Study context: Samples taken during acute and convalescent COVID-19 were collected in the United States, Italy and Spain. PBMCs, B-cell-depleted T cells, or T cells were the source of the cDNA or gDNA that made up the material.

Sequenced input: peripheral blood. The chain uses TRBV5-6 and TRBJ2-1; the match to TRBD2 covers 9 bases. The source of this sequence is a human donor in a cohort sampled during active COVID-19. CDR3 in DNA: TGTGCCAGCAGCTTGGATGTAGCGGGGGCGTACAATGAGCAGTTCTTC. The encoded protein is CASSLDVAGAYNEQFF.